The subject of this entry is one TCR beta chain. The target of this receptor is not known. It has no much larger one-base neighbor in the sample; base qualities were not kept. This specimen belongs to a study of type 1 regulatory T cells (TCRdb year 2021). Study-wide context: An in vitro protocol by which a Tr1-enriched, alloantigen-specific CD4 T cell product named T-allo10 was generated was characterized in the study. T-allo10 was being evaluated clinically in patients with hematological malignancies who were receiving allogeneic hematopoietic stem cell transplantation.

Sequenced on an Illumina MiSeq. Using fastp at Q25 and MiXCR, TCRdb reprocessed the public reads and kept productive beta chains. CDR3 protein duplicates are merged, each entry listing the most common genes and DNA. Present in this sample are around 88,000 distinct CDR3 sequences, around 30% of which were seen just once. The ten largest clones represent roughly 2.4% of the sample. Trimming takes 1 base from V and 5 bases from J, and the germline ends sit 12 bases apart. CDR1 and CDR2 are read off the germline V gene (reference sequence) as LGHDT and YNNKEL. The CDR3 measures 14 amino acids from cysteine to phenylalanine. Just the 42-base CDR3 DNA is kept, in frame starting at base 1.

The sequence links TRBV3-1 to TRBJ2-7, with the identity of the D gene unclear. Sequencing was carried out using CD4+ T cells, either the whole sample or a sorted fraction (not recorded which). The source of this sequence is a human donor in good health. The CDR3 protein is CASSQVGSWDEQYF. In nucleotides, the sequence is TGTGCCAGCAGCCAAGTGGGATCTTGGGACGAGCAGTACTTC.